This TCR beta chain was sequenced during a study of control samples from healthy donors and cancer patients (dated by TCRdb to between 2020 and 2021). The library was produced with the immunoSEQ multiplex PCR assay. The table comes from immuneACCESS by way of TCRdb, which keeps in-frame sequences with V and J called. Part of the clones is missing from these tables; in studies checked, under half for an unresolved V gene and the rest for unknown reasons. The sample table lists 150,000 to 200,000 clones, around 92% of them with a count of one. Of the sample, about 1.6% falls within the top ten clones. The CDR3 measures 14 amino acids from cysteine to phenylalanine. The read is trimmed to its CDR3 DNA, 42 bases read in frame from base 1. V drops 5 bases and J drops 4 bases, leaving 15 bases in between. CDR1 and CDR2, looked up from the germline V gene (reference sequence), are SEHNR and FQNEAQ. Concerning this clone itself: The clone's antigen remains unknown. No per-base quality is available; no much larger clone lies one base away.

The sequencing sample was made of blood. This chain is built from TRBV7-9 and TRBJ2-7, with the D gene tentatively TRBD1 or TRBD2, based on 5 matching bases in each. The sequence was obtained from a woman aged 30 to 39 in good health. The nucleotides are TGTGCCAGCAGCCCGGGACGGACTCATTACGAGCAGTACTTC. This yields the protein CASSPGRTHYEQYF.